The T cell receptor beta chain described here comes from a study of blood T cell repertoires in COVID-19. For the study at large: The study drew acute and convalescent COVID-19 samples from the United States, Italy and Spain.

This table comes from immunoSEQ multiplex PCR, and its TCRdb copy is limited to in-frame clones, with some not included. The table records roughly 500,000 clones, 70% to 90% of them present only once. The V end was cut by 0 bases, the J end by 2 bases, with 11 bases between. This CDR3 comprises 15 residues. CDR1 is SNHLY, CDR2 FYNNEI, per germline. This TCR was sampled from a human donor in a cohort sampled during active COVID-19. The sample taken for sequencing was peripheral blood. This chain joins TRBV2 and TRBJ2-7; D possibly corresponds to TRBD1 (5 bases). The CDR3 sequence: CASSEALQGTYEQYF. Written as DNA, the CDR3 is TGTGCCAGCAGTGAAGCGCTTCAGGGTACCTACGAGCAGTACTTC. The full variable domain, with the rest looked up from reference TRBV2 and TRBJ2-7, is EPEVTQTPSHQVTQMGQEVILRCVPISNHLYFYWYRQILGQKVEFLVSFYNNEISEKSEIFDDQFSVERPDGSNFTLKIRSTKLEDSAMYFCASSEALQGTYEQYFGPGTRLTVT.